This TCR beta chain was identified in a study of T cell responses to AZD1222 COVID-19 vaccine (dated by TCRdb to the early 2020s). For the study in its entirety: AZD1222 recipients given second doses at about 4 weeks or at about 12 weeks were pooled, since spike-specific TCR depth and breadth were not found to differ between the two schedules. A total of under 250 trial participants underwent TCR sequencing, of whom approximately 200 had received two doses of AZD1222 and about 25 had received two doses of the MenACWY control vaccine. Trial participants were enrolled by age into subgroups of 18-55, 56-69 and 70-plus years, and around 150, 29 and 61 TCR-sequenced participants, respectively, were included in these subgroups.

The CDR3 regions of human TCRbeta chains were analyzed by immunosequencing. The published analysis was carried out like this. Repertoire TCRs were matched against a reference library of SARS-CoV-2-specific TCRs generated with the MIRA antigen-specificity platform. Breadth was defined as the fraction of unique TCRs that were SARS-CoV-2-associated. Depth was defined as the fraction of total T cells that were SARS-CoV-2-associated. Each spike-specific TCR was assigned to its reactive spike region and to a CD4 or CD8 class using the MIRA data. Log10-transformed breadth and depth values were compared by one-way ANOVA with Sidak's multiple comparisons tests. The immuneACCESS repertoire file appears here via TCRdb, limited to in-frame rearrangements. These files lack a portion of the clones; in checked studies, under half of the deficit traces to unresolved V genes, and the cause of the others is not known. Clone size and the V and J calls come from that table; the DNA yielded D and trimming. In this sample the table shows approximately 130,000 clones, more than 85% of which occur a single time. The ten largest clones take up about 1% of the sample.

What the research found in general, with its limitations: Epitopes outside the regions mutated in the B.1.351 and B.1.1.7 variants were reportedly recognized by nearly half of the unique spike-specific TCRs. After two AZD1222 doses, spike-specific TCR breadth and depth were significantly higher than at day 0 and than in MenACWY recipients. In the small 56-69-year group, the increase in depth fell short of significance, most likely because of low power. No day 14 peak-response samples were available, so repertoires were characterized only after the peak T cell response. Most participants were white British and females outnumbered males, and the authors suggested that clonal diversity may have been underestimated. CD4 TCRs associated with the vaccine covered the entire spike protein, and the dominant responses were in regions 160-218 and 743-854. Only a handful of AZD1222 recipients were SARS-CoV-2 seropositive at baseline, limiting conclusions about previously exposed vaccinees.

The junction carries 17 bases between V and J, which are trimmed by 4 bases and 10 bases respectively. CDR1 and CDR2 are read off the germline V gene (reference sequence) as SGHKS and YYEKEE. From the cysteine through the phenylalanine, the CDR3 covers 13 amino acids. The CDR3 DNA has 39 bases and is translated from base 1. What the time point label conveys for this sample: baseline before first vaccination. The vaccinee samples were drawn from two UK trials, COV001 and COV002, one of which was a single-blind randomized controlled phase 2/3 trial testing AZD1222 (ChAdOx1 nCoV-19) in healthy adults. Trial participant PBMC samples were collected at day 0 and day 28 after the second dose for TCRbeta chain sequencing. This clone was counted a single time. Its antigen remains undetermined. Base qualities are not provided; no much larger clone lies one nucleotide away.

Material: peripheral blood, obtained on day 0 of AZD1222 vaccination. The receptor's source is an adult in good health. The chain is encoded by TRBV5-5 joined to TRBJ1-1, with the identity of the D gene unclear. The bases read TGTGCCAGCAGCCAGGCAGGCGGGAGAGTAGCTTTCTTT. This is translated as CASSQAGGRVAFF.